Each of the 4 T cell receptor beta chains below was sequenced from the same sample in a study of blood T cells in healthy people across ages. Then a second PCR, running roughly 7 to 11 cycles, was carried out with a sample-barcoded 5' primer and a J-beta primer mix. TCRdb reprocessed the 5' RACE reads via MiXCR and lists one record per CDR3 protein. This table has 1.5 million or so distinct CDR3 sequences, approximately 43% appearing once. The material sequenced was blood. The receptors come from a woman between 18 and 29 years old in good health.

The chain links TRBV27 to TRBJ2-1, with D possibly matching TRBD2 (5 bases). Germline V gene data show CDR1 as MNHEY and CDR2 as SMNVEV (reference sequence). V shed 7 bases and J shed 8 bases, with 9 bases lying between them. This CDR3 is built from 11 residues. Here the CDR3 reads CASTWRDEQFF. The CDR3 DNA reads as TGTGCCAGCACCTGGCGGGATGAGCAGTTCTTC.

This sequence joins TRBV18 and TRBJ2-7; the match to TRBD1 covers 8 bases. The end of the DNA aligns better with TRBJ2-5, so the J call may be wrong. CDR3 length: 14 amino acids. CDR1 and CDR2 from the germline V gene are KGHSH and LQKENI. CDR3 DNA: TGTGCCAGCTCACCGTACGACAGGGGAGAGACCCAGTACTTC. Encoded protein: CASSPYDRGETQYF.

DNA of the CDR3: TGTGCCAGCAGCCCACACCCCAATGAGCAGTTCTTC. Protein product: CASSPHPNEQFF. The V and J genes are TRBV27 and TRBJ2-1; D unclear. Germline-derived CDR1 and CDR2 are MNHEY and SMNVEV (reference sequence). This CDR3 contains 12 residues. The V end lost 6 bases, the J end lost 6 bases, and 9 bases lay between the germline ends.

This clonotype was found many times. The rearrangement uses TRBV12-3 or TRBV12-4 and TRBJ2-4; tentatively, D is TRBD1 (6 bases). V lost 7 bases, J lost 1 base, and 11 bases lay in between. CDR3 length: 14 residues. CDR3 sequence: CASTRGGAKNIQYF. The CDR3 DNA reads as TGTGCCAGCACTCGAGGGGGTGCCAAAAACATTCAGTACTTC.